Each of the 32 T cell receptor beta chains below was sequenced from the same sample in a study of monozygotic twins with inflammatory bowel disease. TCRdb reprocessed the 5' RACE reads and reports one entry per CDR3 protein, with no DNA. The sample table sets out some 300,000 distinct CDR3 sequences. The sequencing sample was made of blood. These receptors came from a human donor with ulcerative colitis or Crohn's disease, or a healthy co-twin of an affected twin (not recorded which).

The chain uses TRBV30 and TRBJ2-3; the TRBD2 assignment by TCRdb is unverifiable without DNA. Germline values: CDR1 GTSNPN, CDR2 SVGIG (reference sequence). The CDR3 is 15 amino acids. This CDR3 reads CALNRGAGRFDTQYF.

V gene TRBV27 combines with J gene TRBJ2-6. The CDR3 spans 15 residues. Germline CDR1 reads MNHEY; CDR2 reads SMNVEV (reference sequence). The CDR3 sequence is CASSPLGSGANVLTF.

CDR3 in amino acids: CASRRTTIQETQYF. The chain uses TRBV5-1 and TRBJ2-5; with no DNA, the TCRdb D assignment of TRBD1 cannot be verified. The CDR3 loop spans 14 amino acids. Germline values: CDR1 SGHRS, CDR2 YFSETQ.

The chain uses TRBV27 and TRBJ2-7; TCRdb's D gene call, TRBD2, goes unchecked for lack of DNA. Germline V gives CDR1 MNHEY, CDR2 SMNVEV (reference sequence). The CDR3 has 17 amino acids. CDR3 in amino acids: CASTYLRLAGIPYEQYF.

The rearrangement links TRBV20-1 to TRBJ1-6; TCRdb returns TRBD1, unconfirmable since there is no DNA. CDR1 DFQATT and CDR2 SNEGSKA come from the germline V gene (reference sequence). The CDR3 consists of 17 residues. Here the CDR3 reads CSARVGGNRSYNSPLHF.

V usage is TRBV20-1 and J usage is TRBJ2-7; TCRdb picks TRBD2, but there is no DNA to check that call. Germline lookup yields CDR1 DFQATT and CDR2 SNEGSKA (reference sequence). The CDR3 length is 14 residues. CDR3 sequence: CSASWNTRPYEQYF.

J is TRBJ2-5 and V is TRBV20-1; absent DNA, TCRdb's TRBD2 call cannot be checked. The length of the CDR3 is 14 residues. CDR1 is DFQATT and CDR2 is SNEGSKA in the germline V gene (reference sequence). CDR3 in amino acids: CSARLAGPQETQYF.

The chain links TRBV5-1 to TRBJ1-2; TCRdb lists TRBD1, though no DNA is available to test this call. This CDR3 has 14 amino acids. CDR1 is SGHRS and CDR2 is YFSETQ in the germline V gene. This CDR3 reads CASSEGTGDYGYTF.

The rearrangement joins TRBV5-6 to TRBJ1-5; TCRdb picks TRBD1, but there is no DNA to check that call. The CDR3 consists of 16 residues. Germline V CDR1 and CDR2: SGHDT, YYEEEE. CDR3 sequence reads: CASSTRQGLSNQPQHF.

V gene TRBV27 combines with J gene TRBJ2-7; TCRdb reports TRBD1, a call that lacks DNA to check it against. CDR3 length: 14 amino acids. Germline lookup yields CDR1 MNHEY and CDR2 SMNVEV (reference sequence). The CDR3 sequence: CASRTGTGRTEQYF.

This rearrangement joins TRBV6-2 or TRBV6-3 to TRBJ2-6; TCRdb proposes TRBD1, but this gene call is untestable without DNA. This CDR3 contains 18 residues. CDR1 and CDR2 (germline): MNHEY, SVGEGT. This CDR3 reads CASTPTWGDNSGANVLTF.

This rearrangement joins TRBV5-6 to TRBJ1-1; as DNA is missing, the TRBD1 call by TCRdb cannot be tested. CDR1 SGHDT and CDR2 YYEEEE come from the germline V gene. The CDR3 runs 12 residues. CDR3 protein: CASSMGQMLAFF.

The V gene is TRBV5-1, the J gene TRBJ2-5; the TCRdb D gene call, TRBD1, has no DNA to confirm it. CDR3 length: 14 residues. Germline CDR1 SGHRS, CDR2 YFSETQ. CDR3 in amino acids: CASSQGTGQETQYF. The complete variable domain, with remaining parts taken from reference TRBV5-1 and TRBJ2-5, reads KAGVTQTPRYLIKTRGQQVTLSCSPISGHRSVSWYQQTPGQGLQFLFEYFSETQRNKGNFPGRFSGRQFSNSRSEMNVSTLELGDSALYLCASSQGTGQETQYFGPGTRLLVL.

The V and J genes are TRBV20-1 and TRBJ2-7; checking the TCRdb D call of TRBD1 is not possible without DNA. Germline V gene data show CDR1 as DFQATT and CDR2 as SNEGSKA (reference sequence). The CDR3 is 12 residues long. Here the CDR3 reads CSASGIGYEQYF.

This sequence joins TRBV11-1 and TRBJ2-1; the D call from TCRdb, TRBD2, cannot be confirmed without DNA. The CDR3 loop spans 17 amino acids. Germline values: CDR1 SGHAT, CDR2 FQDESV (reference sequence). The CDR3 sequence: CASSLVGGLAKYNEQFF.

The chain carries TRBV9 and TRBJ1-3. Germline V CDR1 and CDR2: SGDLS, YYNGEE. This CDR3 is 20 amino acids long. The CDR3 loop reads CASSVAGGVTGFSSGNTIYF.

This chain links TRBV7-9 with TRBJ2-2. This CDR3 has 11 amino acids. From germline, CDR1 is SEHNR and CDR2 FQNEAQ (reference sequence). The CDR3 spells CASSLLGELFF.

This chain connects TRBV7-9 to TRBJ1-2; TCRdb names TRBD1, which stays unverified in the absence of DNA. Germline CDR1 SEHNR, CDR2 FQNEAQ (reference sequence). The CDR3 has 14 residues. The chain's CDR3 is CASSLSQGIGGYTF.

The chain has TRBV7-2 and TRBJ2-7; lacking DNA, the TRBD1 call made by TCRdb goes unchecked. This CDR3 spans 14 amino acids. Germline values: CDR1 SGHTA, CDR2 FQGNSA. CDR3 amino acids: CASSLPSQGTEQYF.

The gene calls are TRBV28 and TRBJ2-7; TCRdb names TRBD1, which stays unverified in the absence of DNA. This CDR3 contains 17 residues. The germline V gene encodes CDR1 MDHEN and CDR2 SYDVKM. The CDR3 sequence: CASTPYNMGQRKYEQYF.

The rearrangement uses TRBV10-3 and TRBJ2-5; the D call from TCRdb, TRBD1, cannot be confirmed without DNA. Germline V CDR1 and CDR2: ENHRY, SYGVKD. This CDR3 is built from 14 residues. CDR3 residues: CAISGQGGQETQYF.

The chain uses TRBV7-2 and TRBJ1-5; TCRdb's D call, TRBD1, is unchecked because there is no DNA. CDR3 size: 14 residues. Germline lookup yields CDR1 SGHTA and CDR2 FQGNSA. The CDR3 loop is CASSFLGGDQPQHF.

V is TRBV20-1 and J is TRBJ2-5; the TRBD1 assignment by TCRdb is unverifiable without DNA. The germline V gene has CDR1 DFQATT and CDR2 SNEGSKA (reference sequence). This CDR3 has 12 amino acids. CDR3 loop: CSAPDRAETQYF.

V is TRBV20-1 and J is TRBJ1-5. The CDR3 extends over 14 amino acids. CDR1 and CDR2 from the germline V gene are DFQATT and SNEGSKA (reference sequence). The CDR3: CSAPPPGPNQPQHF.

The chain employs TRBV20-1 and TRBJ2-1. CDR1 is DFQATT and CDR2 is SNEGSKA in the germline V gene (reference sequence). The CDR3 is 15 amino acids. This CDR3 is CSARDARREYNEQFF.

The chain carries TRBV28 and TRBJ2-7; the D call from TCRdb, TRBD1, cannot be confirmed without DNA. Per germline, CDR1 MDHEN and CDR2 SYDVKM. This CDR3 has 15 residues. The CDR3 sequence is CASIPAGSPGYEQYF.

This chain uses TRBV7-2 with TRBJ2-1; TCRdb designates TRBD2, a call that cannot be tested without DNA. CDR1 and CDR2 from the germline V gene are SGHTA and FQGNSA. The CDR3 has 14 amino acids. CDR3 protein: CASSTGLPGREQFF.

V is TRBV5-1 and J is TRBJ2-2. CDR3 size: 14 residues. Germline-derived CDR1 and CDR2 are SGHRS and YFSETQ. The CDR3 here is CAGSLYTDTGELFF. The full variable domain, rest sourced from reference TRBV5-1 and TRBJ2-2, is KAGVTQTPRYLIKTRGQQVTLSCSPISGHRSVSWYQQTPGQGLQFLFEYFSETQRNKGNFPGRFSGRQFSNSRSEMNVSTLELGDSALYLCAGSLYTDTGELFFGEGSRLTVL.

The rearrangement links TRBV7-3 to TRBJ2-5; TCRdb calls TRBD2, which cannot be checked without DNA. This CDR3 spans 16 amino acids. Germline CDR1 is SGHTA and CDR2 is FQGTGA. The CDR3 sequence: CASSLLGGGGFETQYF.

This chain links TRBV12-3 or TRBV12-4 with TRBJ2-3; TCRdb lists TRBD2, though no DNA is available to test this call. This CDR3 comprises 17 residues. The CDR3 sequence is CASSLALAGYGTDTQYF.

This rearrangement joins TRBV6-5 to TRBJ1-3. This CDR3 has 16 amino acids. The germline V gene encodes CDR1 MNHEY and CDR2 SVGAGI. CDR3 residues: CASSYLTGNSGNTIYF.

The chain joins TRBV2 to TRBJ2-1; absent DNA, TCRdb's TRBD1 call cannot be checked. Germline V gene sequence: CDR1 SNHLY, CDR2 FYNNEI. The CDR3 is made up of 12 amino acids. This CDR3 reads CASRYTGTPQFF.